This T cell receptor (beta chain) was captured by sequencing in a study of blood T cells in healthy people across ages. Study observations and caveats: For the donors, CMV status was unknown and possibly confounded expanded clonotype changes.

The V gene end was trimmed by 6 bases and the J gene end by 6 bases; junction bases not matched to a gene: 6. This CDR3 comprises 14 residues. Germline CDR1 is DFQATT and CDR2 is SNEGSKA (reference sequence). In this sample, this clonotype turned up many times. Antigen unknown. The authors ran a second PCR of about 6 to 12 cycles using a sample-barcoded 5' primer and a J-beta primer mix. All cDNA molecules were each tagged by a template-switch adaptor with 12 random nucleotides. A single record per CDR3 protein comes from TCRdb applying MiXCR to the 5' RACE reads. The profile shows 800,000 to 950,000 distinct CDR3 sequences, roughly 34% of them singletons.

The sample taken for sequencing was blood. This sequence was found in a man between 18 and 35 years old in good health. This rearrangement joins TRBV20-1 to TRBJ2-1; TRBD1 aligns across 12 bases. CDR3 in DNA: TGCAGTGCCCAAGAGGGACAGGGGGCCAATGAGCAGTTCTTC. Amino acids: CSAQEGQGANEQFF.